This record covers a single T cell receptor beta chain. It was cDNA, reverse transcribed from extracted RNA, that served as the sequencing template. Libraries were prepared by immunoSEQ multiplex PCR; TCRdb keeps only in-frame clonotypes and omits some of them. The sample contains roughly 200,000 clones, roughly 65% of which appear only once. These data are taken from a study of CD8+ T cells in alopecia areata. Study details: Treatment of the treated patients consisted of oral tofacitinib, 5 to 10 mg twice daily.

Deletions cut 5 bases from V and 4 bases from J, with 10 bases between. Per the germline V gene, CDR1 is SQVTM and CDR2 is ANQGSEA. The CDR3 is 12 amino acids. This TCR came from a human donor with alopecia areata. The chain employs TRBV29-1 and TRBJ2-3; possibly TRBD1 for D (5 bases). This material consisted of CD4+ T cells sorted from blood, taken at week 0. CDR3 region: CSVSGRADTQYF. CDR3 nucleotides: TGCAGCGTTTCGGGCAGGGCAGATACGCAGTATTTT.